This T cell receptor beta chain comes out of a study of cytomegalovirus exposure and HLA in healthy donors. Across the whole study: The same platform was used for the 120 validation repertoires and the roughly 730 first-cohort repertoires, a later analysis reported. Study-level results: A later analysis found first-cohort TCR clusters tended to co-occur in the 90 to 150 validation repertoires. Reportedly, cytomegalovirus status was diagnosed with high sensitivity and specificity.

Comment on this clone: No antigen is known for it.

Here immunoSEQ multiplex PCR was the method, and the copy in TCRdb shows in-frame clones only, minus some. The table lists 110,000 to 150,000 clones, roughly 93% of them singletons, with about 2% in the top ten. A 120-subject validation cohort, separate from the approximately 670-subject first cohort, supplied the donors. V gave up 2 bases and J gave up 10 bases, with 7 bases separating them. In germline, CDR1 is SGHDT, CDR2 YYEEEE. CDR3 length: 11 residues. Material: PBMCs. The chain uses TRBV5-6 and TRBJ2-4; D not certain. The TCR was taken from a young man in good health and CMV-seropositive. Here the CDR3 DNA reads TGTGCCAGCAGCTTTCAGGCTATTCAGTACTTC. Translation gives CASSFQAIQYF.